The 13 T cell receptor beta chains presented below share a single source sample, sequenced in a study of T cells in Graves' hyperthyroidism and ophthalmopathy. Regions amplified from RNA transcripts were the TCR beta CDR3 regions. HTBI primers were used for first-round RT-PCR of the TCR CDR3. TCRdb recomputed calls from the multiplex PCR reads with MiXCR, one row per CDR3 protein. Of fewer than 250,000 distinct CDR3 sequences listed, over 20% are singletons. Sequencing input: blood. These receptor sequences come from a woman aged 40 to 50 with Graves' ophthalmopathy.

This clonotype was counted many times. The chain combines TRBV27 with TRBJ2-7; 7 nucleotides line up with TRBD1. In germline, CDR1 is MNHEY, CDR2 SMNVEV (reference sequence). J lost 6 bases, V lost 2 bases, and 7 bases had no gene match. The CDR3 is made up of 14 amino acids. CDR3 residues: CASSLRGPVAEQYF. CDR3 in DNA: TGTGCCAGCAGTTTAAGGGGGCCAGTGGCCGAGCAGTACTTC.

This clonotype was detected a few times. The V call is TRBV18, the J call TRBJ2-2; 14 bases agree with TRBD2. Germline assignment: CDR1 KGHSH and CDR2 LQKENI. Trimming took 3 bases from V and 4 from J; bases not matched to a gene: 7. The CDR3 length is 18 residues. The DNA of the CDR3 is TGTGCCAGCTCACCGGGACTAGCGGGAGCCACTCCCACCGGGGAGCTGTTTTTT. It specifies CASSPGLAGATPTGELFF.

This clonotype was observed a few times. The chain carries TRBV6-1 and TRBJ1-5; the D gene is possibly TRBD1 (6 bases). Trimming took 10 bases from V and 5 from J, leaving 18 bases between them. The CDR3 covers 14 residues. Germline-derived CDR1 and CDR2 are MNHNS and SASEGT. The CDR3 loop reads CATRGIQSYQPQHF. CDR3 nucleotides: TGTGCCACCAGGGGAATTCAATCATATCAGCCCCAGCATTTT.

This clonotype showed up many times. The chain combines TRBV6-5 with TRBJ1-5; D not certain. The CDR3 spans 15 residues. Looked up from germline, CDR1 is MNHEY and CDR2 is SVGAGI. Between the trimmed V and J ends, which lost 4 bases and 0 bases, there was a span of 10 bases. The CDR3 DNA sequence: TGTGCCAGCAGTTCCCAGCAGAGTAGCAATCAGCCCCAGCATTTT. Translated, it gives CASSSQQSSNQPQHF.

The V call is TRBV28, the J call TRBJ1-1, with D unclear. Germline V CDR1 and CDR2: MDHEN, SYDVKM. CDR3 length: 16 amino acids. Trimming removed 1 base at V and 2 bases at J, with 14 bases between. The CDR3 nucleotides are TGTGCCAGCAGTTTATCGGGTGGGCGACTAAACACTGAAGCTTTCTTT. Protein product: CASSLSGGRLNTEAFF.

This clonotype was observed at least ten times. CDR3 residues: CASSQDVGETQYF. The DNA for the CDR3 is TGTGCCAGCAGCCAAGACGTCGGGGAGACCCAGTACTTC. The gene calls are TRBV4-2 and TRBJ2-5; D not certain. V lost 0 bases to trimming and J lost 5 bases, with 7 bases between them. This CDR3 comprises 13 residues. Germline V gene sequence: CDR1 LGHNA, CDR2 YNFKEQ.

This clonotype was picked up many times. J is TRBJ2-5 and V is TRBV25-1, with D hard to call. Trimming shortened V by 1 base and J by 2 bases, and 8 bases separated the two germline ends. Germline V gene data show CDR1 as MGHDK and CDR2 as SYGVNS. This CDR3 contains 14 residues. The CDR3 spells CASSEWSGQETQYF. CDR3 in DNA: TGTGCCAGCAGTGAATGGAGTGGGCAAGAGACCCAGTACTTC.

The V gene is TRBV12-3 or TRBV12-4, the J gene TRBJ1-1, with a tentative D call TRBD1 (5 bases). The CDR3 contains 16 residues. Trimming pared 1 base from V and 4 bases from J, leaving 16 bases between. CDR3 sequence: CASSLGGGARGTEAFF. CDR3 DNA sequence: TGTGCCAGCAGTTTAGGTGGCGGGGCGCGAGGCACTGAAGCTTTCTTT.

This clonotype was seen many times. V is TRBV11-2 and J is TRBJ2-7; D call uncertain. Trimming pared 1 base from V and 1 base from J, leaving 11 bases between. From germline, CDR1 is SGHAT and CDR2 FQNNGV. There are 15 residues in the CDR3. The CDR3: CASSLVGVPSYEQYF. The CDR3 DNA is TGTGCCAGCAGCTTAGTAGGTGTCCCTTCCTACGAGCAGTACTTC.

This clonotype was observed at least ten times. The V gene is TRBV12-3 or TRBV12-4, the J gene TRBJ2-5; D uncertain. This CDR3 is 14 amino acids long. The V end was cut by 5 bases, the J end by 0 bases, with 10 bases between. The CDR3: CASSSANYQETQYF. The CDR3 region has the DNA TGTGCCAGCAGTAGTGCGAACTACCAAGAGACCCAGTACTTC.

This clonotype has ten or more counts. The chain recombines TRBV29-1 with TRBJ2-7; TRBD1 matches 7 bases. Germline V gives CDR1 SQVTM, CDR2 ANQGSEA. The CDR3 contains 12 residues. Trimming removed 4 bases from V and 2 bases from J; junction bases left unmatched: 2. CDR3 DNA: TGCAGCGTTGGGACAGGAACCTACGAGCAGTACTTC. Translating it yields CSVGTGTYEQYF.

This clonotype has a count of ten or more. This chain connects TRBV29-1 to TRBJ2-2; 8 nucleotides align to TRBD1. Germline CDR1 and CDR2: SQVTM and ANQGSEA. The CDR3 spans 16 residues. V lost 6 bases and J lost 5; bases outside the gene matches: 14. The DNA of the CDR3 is TGCAGCGTCGAACAGGGGGATGTTAAAGCGACCGGGGAGCTGTTTTTT. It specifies CSVEQGDVKATGELFF.

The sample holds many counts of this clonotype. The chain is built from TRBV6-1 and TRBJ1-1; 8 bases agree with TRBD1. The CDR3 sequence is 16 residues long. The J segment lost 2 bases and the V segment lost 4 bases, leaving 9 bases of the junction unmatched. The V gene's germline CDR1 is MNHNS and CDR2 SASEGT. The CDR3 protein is CASSVRGQGGNTEAFF. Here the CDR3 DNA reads TGTGCCAGCAGTGTCAGAGGACAGGGAGGAAACACTGAAGCTTTCTTT.